The clone carrying this TCR beta chain was seen more than once but under ten times. This record belongs to a study of human CD4 T cells and Enterobacteriaceae. Sorting took every CD4+ cell except CD45RA+CCR7+CD95- naive cells, reaching over 98% purity. Sequencing was performed with immunoSEQ multiplex PCR; in TCRdb, only in-frame clones are kept and a portion is missing. This sample has some 30,000 clones; approximately 82% occur once, and the top ten carry 1.7%. V lost 5 bases to trimming and J lost 5 bases, with 15 bases between them. In germline, CDR1 is GTSNPN, CDR2 SVGIG (reference sequence). The CDR3 sequence is 13 residues long.

The sequenced sample consisted of memory CD4+ T cells from blood. This clonotype was obtained from a human donor in good health. This chain uses TRBV30 with TRBJ1-1; possibly TRBD1 for D (6 bases). CDR3 sequence reads: CAWALKGGTEAFF. DNA of the CDR3: TGTGCCTGGGCCCTGAAGGGGGGGACTGAAGCTTTCTTT.